This passage covers 25 T cell receptor beta chains from one sample sequenced in a study of control samples from healthy donors and cancer patients. Using immunoSEQ multiplex PCR, the repertoire was profiled, and TCRdb retains in-frame clones only, with some absent. The table records around 170,000 clones, nearly 90% of them present only once. The sequenced sample was blood. The receptors stem from a woman between 45 and 60 years old in good health.

The chain links TRBV28 to TRBJ1-2; D is perhaps TRBD1 (6 bases). The CDR3 extends over 13 amino acids. V lost 7 bases and J 4 bases, leaving 13 bases between the germline ends. Germline lookup yields CDR1 MDHEN and CDR2 SYDVKM. The CDR3 protein is CASNRGDRYGYTF. CDR3 nucleotide sequence: TGTGCCAGCAATAGGGGGGACCGCTATGGCTACACCTTC.

The chain employs TRBV28 and TRBJ1-4; tentative D call: TRBD1 (6 bases). CDR1 is MDHEN and CDR2 is SYDVKM in the germline V gene. This CDR3 comprises 12 residues. The V end lost 6 bases, the J end lost 7 bases, and 9 bases lay between the germline ends. Written as DNA, the CDR3 is TGTGCCAGCAGACAGGGTCCTGAAAAACTGTTTTTT. Translation gives CASRQGPEKLFF.

This clone was seen only a few times. This chain links TRBV7-9 with TRBJ1-5; D not certain. The germline CDR1 and CDR2 sequences are SEHNR and FQNEAQ (reference sequence). Trimming removed 1 base at V and 8 bases at J, with 6 bases between. This CDR3 is built from 12 residues. The CDR3 reads CASSLGHEPQHF. The DNA for the CDR3 is TGTGCCAGCAGCTTAGGGCATGAGCCCCAGCATTTT.

The rearrangement links TRBV15 to TRBJ2-2; 7 bases agree with TRBD1. Germline values: CDR1 LNHNV, CDR2 YYDKDF (reference sequence). Germline trimming cut 1 base from V and 12 bases from J; bases unmatched to any gene: 2. The CDR3 length is 12 residues. For the CDR3, the DNA is TGTGCCACCAGCAGAGGACAGGGTCAGCTGTTTTTT. Its translation is CATSRGQGQLFF.

V usage is TRBV28 and J usage is TRBJ2-7, with TRBD2 matching 10 bases. Looked up from germline, CDR1 is MDHEN and CDR2 is SYDVKM. The length of the CDR3 is 16 residues. Germline trimming cut 5 bases from V and 2 bases from J; bases unmatched to any gene: 9. CDR3 in amino acids: CASSPVPGLAPYEQYF. CDR3 in DNA: TGTGCCAGCAGTCCAGTCCCGGGACTAGCGCCCTACGAGCAGTACTTC.

This clone appeared once. The V gene is TRBV19, the J gene TRBJ2-7; 8 nucleotides align to TRBD2. This CDR3 is 16 amino acids long. Germline assignment: CDR1 LNHDA and CDR2 SQIVND (reference sequence). Losses at the gene ends were 4 bases for V and 3 bases for J; bases not matched to a gene: 11. CDR3 nucleotide sequence: TGTGCCAGTAGTAACCCCGGGGCTAGCGGGTTCTACGAGCAGTACTTC. It is translated as CASSNPGASGFYEQYF.

The chain has TRBV9 and TRBJ1-6; 9 nucleotides agree with TRBD1. Germline CDR1 and CDR2: SGDLS and YYNGEE. CDR3 length: 16 residues. With V trimmed by 4 bases and J by 7 bases, 9 bases remained unmatched. In DNA form, the CDR3 reads TGTGCCAGCAGCCCCTCAGGGACAGGGAAAAATTCACCCCTCCACTTT. Protein sequence: CASSPSGTGKNSPLHF. The variable domain in full, completed from reference TRBV9 and TRBJ1-6, reads DSGVTQTPKHLITATGQRVTLRCSPRSGDLSVYWYQQSLDQGLQFLIQYYNGEERAKGNILERFSAQQFPDLHSELNLSSLELGDSALYFCASSPSGTGKNSPLHFGNGTRLTVT.

The chain combines TRBV25-1 with TRBJ1-2; D uncertain. Per germline, CDR1 MGHDK and CDR2 SYGVNS. The ends were cut back, 6 bases at V and 3 bases at J, with 8 bases in the middle. This CDR3 region has 12 residues. The CDR3 loop is CASSPGDYGYTF. The CDR3 coding sequence is TGTGCCAGCAGCCCCGGGGACTATGGCTACACCTTC.

CDR3 sequence (DNA): TGTGCCTGGAGTGAGGGCGCAGATAGCAATCAGCCCCAGCATTTT. Encoded protein: CAWSEGADSNQPQHF. The genes are TRBV30 and TRBJ1-5; D not resolved. Looked up from germline, CDR1 is GTSNPN and CDR2 is SVGIG (reference sequence). The V end lost 1 base, the J end lost 0 bases, and 10 bases lay between the germline ends. The CDR3 has 15 residues. The complete variable domain, with remaining parts taken from reference TRBV30 and TRBJ1-5, reads SQTIHQWPATLVQPVGSPLSLECTVEGTSNPNLYWYRQAAGRGLQLLFYSVGIGQISSEVPQNLSASRPQDRQFILSSKKLLLSDSGFYLCAWSEGADSNQPQHFGDGTRLSIL.

The V call is TRBV28, the J call TRBJ2-7, with 15 bases matching TRBD2. The CDR3 consists of 19 residues. The trim removed 2 bases at V and 0 bases at J, leaving 8 bases unmatched. The germline V gene has CDR1 MDHEN and CDR2 SYDVKM. CDR3 in amino acids: CASSLRRGTSGRISYEQYF. The DNA of the CDR3 is TGTGCCAGCAGTTTAAGGAGGGGGACTAGCGGGAGGATCTCCTACGAGCAGTACTTC.

This chain links TRBV19 with TRBJ2-3; D uncertain. Germline-derived CDR1 and CDR2 are LNHDA and SQIVND (reference sequence). The CDR3 is made up of 16 amino acids. Trimming removed 2 bases from V and 3 bases from J, with 15 bases in between. The CDR3 coding sequence is TGTGCCAGTAGTATACTCGGGCAGACATTTACAGATACGCAGTATTTT. This gives the protein CASSILGQTFTDTQYF.

This clone was seen once. The chain uses TRBV28 and TRBJ2-5, with 10 bases matching TRBD1. Germline V gene sequence: CDR1 MDHEN, CDR2 SYDVKM. Trimming cost V 6 bases and J 5 bases; bases outside gene matches: 15. The CDR3 is made up of 17 amino acids. CDR3 sequence reads: CASRPPRGTGVGETQYF. The DNA of the CDR3 is TGTGCCAGCAGACCCCCACGCGGGACAGGGGTTGGGGAGACCCAGTACTTC.

This sequence joins TRBV9 and TRBJ2-7, with a possible D match to TRBD2 (8 bases). Germline V gene sequence: CDR1 SGDLS, CDR2 YYNGEE. The germline V and J ends were trimmed by 3 bases and 3 bases, with 13 bases remaining between them. The CDR3 is 14 amino acids. The CDR3: CASSETGTSYEQYF. DNA for the CDR3: TGTGCCAGCAGCGAGACAGGGACTAGCTACGAGCAGTACTTC.

V usage is TRBV4-3 and J usage is TRBJ2-5; D is uncertain. The CDR3 runs to 13 residues. Trimming removed 4 bases at V and 1 base at J, with 7 bases between. Germline V gene data show CDR1 as LGHNA and CDR2 as YSLEER. The CDR3 DNA reads TGCGCCAGCAGCCTGGGCCTCCAAGAGACCCAGTACTTC. Protein sequence: CASSLGLQETQYF.

The chain joins TRBV7-8 to TRBJ2-1, with TRBD2 identical over 7 bases. With V trimmed by 5 bases and J by 15 bases, 10 bases remained unmatched. Germline V gives CDR1 SGHVS, CDR2 FQNEAQ. This CDR3 region has 12 residues. In nucleotides, the CDR3 is TGTGCCAGCAGCCCCCGGGAGGTTGTCGCGTTCTTC. This gives the protein CASSPREVVAFF.

The chain combines TRBV29-1 with TRBJ1-1; D remains ambiguous. Trimming shortened V by 4 bases and J by 1 base, and 10 bases separated the two germline ends. Germline CDR1 is SQVTM and CDR2 is ANQGSEA. CDR3 length: 13 residues. As DNA, the CDR3 is TGCAGCGTTGTCGGCCAGGCGAACACTGAAGCTTTCTTT. This sequence encodes CSVVGQANTEAFF. The full variable domain, with the rest looked up from reference TRBV29-1 and TRBJ1-1, is SAVISQKPSRDICQRGTSLTIQCQVDSQVTMMFWYRQQPGQSLTLIATANQGSEATYESGFVIDKFPISRPNLTFSTLTVSNMSPEDSSIYLCSVVGQANTEAFFGQGTRLTVV.

The chain carries TRBV6-5 and TRBJ1-5; D remains unclear. V was shortened by 11 bases and J by 0 bases, with 14 bases between the two germline ends. Germline V CDR1 and CDR2: MNHEY, SVGAGI. This CDR3 is 14 amino acids long. The CDR3 coding sequence is TGTGCCTCAGCGCCCGGCGTTAGCAATCAGCCCCAGCATTTT. Its protein is CASAPGVSNQPQHF.

The J gene is TRBJ1-1, the V gene TRBV5-4; possibly TRBD1 for D (5 bases). From germline, CDR1 is SGHNT and CDR2 YYREEE (reference sequence). CDR3 length equals 16 residues. The ends were cut back, 5 bases at V and 0 bases at J, with 17 bases in the middle. This chain's CDR3 is CASRGGGGNLNTEAFF. The CDR3, as DNA: TGTGCCAGCAGGGGGGGAGGCGGAAATTTGAACACTGAAGCTTTCTTT.

This clone was picked up one time. The genes are TRBV4-2 and TRBJ2-3; 10 bases are shared with TRBD2. This CDR3 spans 16 amino acids. The V gene end was trimmed by 3 bases and the J gene end by 0 bases; junction bases not matched to a gene: 3. Germline values: CDR1 LGHNA, CDR2 YNFKEQ. The CDR3 coding sequence is TGTGCCAGCAGCCAGGGGACTAGCGCAAGCACAGATACGCAGTATTTT. This codes for CASSQGTSASTDTQYF.

This clone has a count of ten or more. The J gene is TRBJ1-6, the V gene TRBV27; a weak D match, TRBD1 (5 bases). Between the trimmed V and J ends, which lost 7 bases and 10 bases, there was a span of 20 bases. The CDR3 consists of 15 residues. Germline lookup yields CDR1 MNHEY and CDR2 SMNVEV (reference sequence). CDR3 region: CASTFALTEGSPLHF. The CDR3 bases are TGTGCCAGCACATTTGCTTTGACAGAGGGGTCACCCCTCCACTTT.

This clone was recorded only once. The chain carries TRBV19 and TRBJ2-1; D is uncertain. This CDR3 has 11 residues. Germline V CDR1 and CDR2: LNHDA, SQIVND (reference sequence). The V end lost 6 bases, the J end lost 9 bases, and 9 bases lay between the germline ends. CDR3 in DNA: TGTGCCAGTAGCCGATATAGTGAGCAGTTCTTC. It is translated as CASSRYSEQFF.

The chain couples TRBV19 to TRBJ1-5, with TRBD1 as a possible D gene (5 bases). The CDR3 extends over 15 amino acids. Germline lookup yields CDR1 LNHDA and CDR2 SQIVND (reference sequence). The V end was cut by 7 bases, the J end by 3 bases, with 16 bases between. The CDR3 protein is CASNPQGLSNQPQHF. Here the CDR3 DNA reads TGTGCCAGTAACCCCCAGGGCCTTTCCAATCAGCCCCAGCATTTT. Full variable domain (rest looked up from reference TRBV19 and TRBJ1-5): DGGITQSPKYLFRKEGQNVTLSCEQNLNHDAMYWYRQDPGQGLRLIYYSQIVNDFQKGDIAEGYSVSREKKESFPLTVTSAQKNPTAFYLCASNPQGLSNQPQHFGDGTRLSIL.

The chain links TRBV9 to TRBJ1-1; 9 positions agree with TRBD1. J gave up 7 bases and V 4 bases, and 5 bases lay outside the gene matches. The germline gives CDR1 SGDLS, CDR2 YYNGEE. The CDR3 covers 13 residues. CDR3 bases: TGTGCCAGCAGCCCACGACAGGGGGGTGAAGCTTTCTTT. Protein: CASSPRQGGEAFF.

This clone occurred once. J is TRBJ2-3 and V is TRBV3-1 (or the pseudogene TRBV3-2); D not resolved. The CDR3 contains 13 residues. Germline CDR1 reads LGHDT; CDR2 reads YNNKEL (reference sequence). Trimming shortened V by 2 bases and J by 8 bases, and 11 bases separated the two germline ends. CDR3 amino acids: CASSQPIWATQYF. Here the CDR3 DNA reads TGTGCCAGCAGCCAACCAATTTGGGCTACGCAGTATTTT.

Here the CDR3 reads CAWSSQSSFRMNTEAFF. The CDR3 nucleotides are TGTGCCTGGAGTTCCCAGTCGTCATTTAGGATGAACACTGAAGCTTTCTTT. J is TRBJ1-1 and V is TRBV30; D is ambiguous. Germline CDR1 is GTSNPN and CDR2 is SVGIG (reference sequence). The CDR3 is made up of 17 amino acids. The ends were cut back, 2 bases at V and 0 bases at J, with 19 bases in the middle.